This T cell receptor beta chain comes out of a study of cytotoxic CD8 clonotypes in ibrutinib-treated CLL. Study summary: An average of 255,043 productive templates and 94,082 productive rearrangements was obtained per sample. Study-level points and caveats: Shared public clonotypes were rare, and on treatment they either got smaller or stayed the same. T-cell clonality at baseline went above that of age-matched healthy donors and rose and fell with circulating CD8+ T-cell counts. Clonality was elevated at ibrutinib response and had returned toward baseline at progression.

Repertoires were generated with immunoSEQ multiplex PCR, while TCRdb's copy carries only in-frame clones and drops some. In the table there are about 300,000 clones, roughly two thirds of which are singletons. CDR1 is SNHLY, CDR2 FYNNEI, per germline. V shed 5 bases, J shed 4 bases, and the junction held 8 bases outside the gene matches. The CDR3 totals 15 residues. This clone was observed a few times. Its specificity is not known. This TCR was recovered from a human donor with chronic lymphocytic leukemia. Here the sequenced sample was PBMCs, taken after 36 months of ibrutinib treatment. The chain recombines TRBV2 with TRBJ1-2; 9 bases agree with TRBD1. Here the CDR3 DNA reads TGTGCCAGCAGTTCTCCGGGACAGGGTGCCTATGGCTACACCTTC. Protein product: CASSSPGQGAYGYTF.